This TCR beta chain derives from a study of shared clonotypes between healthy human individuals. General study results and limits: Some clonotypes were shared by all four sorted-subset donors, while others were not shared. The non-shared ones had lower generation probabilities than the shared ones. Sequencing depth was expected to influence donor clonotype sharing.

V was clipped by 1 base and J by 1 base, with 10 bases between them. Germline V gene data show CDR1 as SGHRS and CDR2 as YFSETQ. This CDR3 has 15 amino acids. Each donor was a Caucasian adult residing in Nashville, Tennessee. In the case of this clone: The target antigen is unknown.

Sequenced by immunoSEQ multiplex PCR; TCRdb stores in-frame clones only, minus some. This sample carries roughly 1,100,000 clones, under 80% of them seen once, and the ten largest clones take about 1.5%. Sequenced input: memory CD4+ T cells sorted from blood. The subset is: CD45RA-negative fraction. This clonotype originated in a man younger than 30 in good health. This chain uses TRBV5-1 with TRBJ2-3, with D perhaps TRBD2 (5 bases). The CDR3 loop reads CASSLSTRRTDTQYF. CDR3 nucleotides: TGCGCCAGCAGCTTGTCTACTAGGCGCACAGATACGCAGTATTTT.